This T cell receptor (beta chain) was identified during a study of CD8+CD57+ T cells in acquired aplastic anemia. The count of this clonotype is one. The target antigen is unknown. Points from the study as a whole: Overlap between patients and controls comprised roughly 28 CD8+ CDR3 sequences.

The CDR3 totals 9 residues. Germline V gives CDR1 ENHRY, CDR2 SYGVKD. CDR3 and TCR beta VDJ profiling relied on genomic DNA as the template. MiXCR, applied by TCRdb to the reads, yields one record per CDR3 protein. The sample consists of 150,000 to 200,000 distinct CDR3 sequences, around 66% of them appearing once. This TCR came from a human donor with severe aplastic anemia or a healthy control (not recorded which). The chain employs TRBV10-3 and TRBJ1-4; no firm D call. Sequencing was done on a sample of sorted CD4+, CD8+, or CD8+CD57+ T cells (not recorded which) from PBMCs. The CDR3 reads CDTNEKLFF. CDR3 DNA sequence: TGTGATACTAATGAAAAACTGTTTTTT.